The 24 T cell receptor beta chains in this list originate from one sample, sequenced in a study of T cells after somatic rescue of genetic block (dated by TCRdb to 2018 to 2020). Library preparation employed the immunoSEQ multiplex PCR assay. The clones in this table, taken by TCRdb from immuneACCESS, are in-frame only. Not every clone is retained; where verified, under half of the shortfall comes from an unresolved V gene, and the cause of the rest is unknown. In all, the sample holds 110,000 or so clones, and 90% to 95% of those were seen once. Less than 1.5% of the sample goes to the ten largest clones. The specimen was peripheral blood mononuclear cells (PBMCs). These receptors all stem from a young woman.

This clone appeared once. The chain recombines TRBV6-6 with TRBJ2-1; TRBD2 matches 8 bases. The junction had 11 bases not matched to a gene; V was cut back by 8 bases and J by 5 bases. The CDR3 sequence is 15 residues long. In germline, CDR1 is MNHNY, CDR2 SVGAGI (reference sequence). CDR3 sequence (DNA): TGTGCCAGCTTGGAGCAGGGACTAGGGGACAATGAGCAGTTCTTC. Translation gives CASLEQGLGDNEQFF.

This rearrangement joins TRBV7-2 to TRBJ1-6; the D is unclear. The CDR3 has 14 amino acids. V gave up 3 bases and J gave up 6 bases, with 9 bases separating them. Per the germline V gene, CDR1 is SGHTA and CDR2 is FQGNSA. The CDR3 protein is CASSLYLFNSPLHF. The CDR3, as DNA: TGTGCCAGCAGCTTGTACCTGTTTAATTCACCCCTCCACTTT.

This chain uses TRBV6-1 with TRBJ2-2; D might be TRBD1 (5 bases). With 7 bases removed from V and 1 base from J, the gap between germline ends came to 10 bases. Germline V gives CDR1 MNHNS, CDR2 SASEGT. The CDR3 consists of 14 residues. CDR3 protein: CASKSRVNTGELFF. The DNA of the CDR3 is TGTGCCAGCAAGAGCAGGGTGAACACCGGGGAGCTGTTTTTT.

CDR3 sequence: CASLIERGEKLFF. The CDR3 DNA reads TGTGCCAGCCTCATCGAGCGAGGAGAAAAACTGTTTTTT. This chain links TRBV28 with TRBJ1-4; D remains unclear. The CDR3 has 13 residues. Germline lookup yields CDR1 MDHEN and CDR2 SYDVKM. With 8 bases removed from V and 8 bases from J, the gap between germline ends came to 15 bases.

CDR3 in amino acids: CASSLSGGTYEQYF. In nucleotides, the CDR3 is TGTGCCAGCAGCCTTAGCGGGGGGACCTACGAGCAGTACTTC. J is TRBJ2-7 and V is TRBV7-2, with 10 positions matching TRBD2. The CDR3 is 14 amino acids. Per the germline V gene, CDR1 is SGHTA and CDR2 is FQGNSA. Unmatched junction bases numbered 3, after V lost 5 bases and J lost 2 bases. Variable domain in full (rest from reference TRBV7-2 and TRBJ2-7): GAGVSQSPSNKVTEKGKDVELRCDPISGHTALYWYRQSLGQGLEFLIYFQGNSAPDKSGLPSDRFSAERTGGSVSTLTIQRTQQEDSAVYLCASSLSGGTYEQYFGPGTRLTVT.

This chain links TRBV5-1 with TRBJ1-2; 9 bases align to TRBD1. Looked up from germline, CDR1 is SGHRS and CDR2 is YFSETQ. This CDR3 region has 14 residues. Trimming cost V 2 bases and J 8 bases; bases outside gene matches: 7. The DNA of the CDR3 is TGCGCCAGCAGCTTACAGGGGGCAGATCAGGGCTACACCTTC. Protein sequence: CASSLQGADQGYTF.

This clone has a single count. This chain uses TRBV6-5 with TRBJ2-7; a weak D match, TRBD1 (6 bases). Germline CDR1 is MNHEY and CDR2 is SVGAGI. The CDR3 length is 14 residues. V was clipped by 6 bases and J by 2 bases, with 14 bases between them. The chain's CDR3 is CASRRQVWAYEQYF. CDR3 in DNA: TGTGCCAGCAGGAGACAGGTCTGGGCCTACGAGCAGTACTTC.

The J gene is TRBJ1-6, the V gene TRBV30, with unresolved D. The ends were cut back, 4 bases at V and 10 bases at J, with 11 bases in the middle. Germline V gene sequence: CDR1 GTSNPN, CDR2 SVGIG (reference sequence). The CDR3 consists of 12 residues. This CDR3 reads CAWTGYGSPLHF. The CDR3 DNA is TGTGCCTGGACAGGATATGGATCACCCCTCCACTTT.

This clone was recorded only once. The chain combines TRBV2 with TRBJ1-1, with D perhaps TRBD1 (5 bases). Germline V gene sequence: CDR1 SNHLY, CDR2 FYNNEI. V was shortened by 8 bases and J by 1 base, with 11 bases between the two germline ends. This CDR3 comprises 13 residues. The CDR3 bases are TGTGCCAGCTCAACGGGACCGAACACTGAAGCTTTCTTT. Its translation: CASSTGPNTEAFF. The complete variable domain, with remaining parts taken from reference TRBV2 and TRBJ1-1, reads EPEVTQTPSHQVTQMGQEVILRCVPISNHLYFYWYRQILGQKVEFLVSFYNNEISEKSEIFDDQFSVERPDGSNFTLKIRSTKLEDSAMYFCASSTGPNTEAFFGQGTRLTVV.

The DNA of the CDR3 is TGCGCCAGCAGCCTGGGGCTAGATCCCCTACGGGGTAATGAAAAACTGTTTTTT. This encodes CASSLGLDPLRGNEKLFF. The chain links TRBV5-1 to TRBJ1-4, with a weak D call TRBD1 (5 bases). V lost 4 bases to trimming and J lost 4 bases, with 23 bases between them. CDR1 is SGHRS, CDR2 YFSETQ, per germline. The CDR3 runs 18 residues.

The genes are TRBV5-1 and TRBJ2-5; D possibly matches TRBD1 or TRBD2 (5 bases each). The CDR3 consists of 15 residues. The ends were cut back, 0 bases at V and 0 bases at J, with 9 bases in the middle. The germline gives CDR1 SGHRS, CDR2 YFSETQ. The CDR3 is CASSLVGTNQETQYF. The CDR3 DNA is TGCGCCAGCAGCTTGGTCGGGACCAACCAAGAGACCCAGTACTTC.

This clone showed up just once. The CDR3 protein is CASSEFNRDHEKLFF. The CDR3 nucleotides read TGTGCCAGCAGTGAATTTAACAGGGATCATGAAAAACTGTTTTTT. The chain uses TRBV25-1 and TRBJ1-4; TRBD1 might be the D (6 bases). The CDR3 runs 15 residues. The germline V gene has CDR1 MGHDK and CDR2 SYGVNS. V lost 1 base to trimming and J lost 6 bases, with 12 bases between them.

The rearrangement links TRBV19 to TRBJ2-3; possible D gene TRBD1, 6 bases. The CDR3 has 17 amino acids. V shed 3 bases and J shed 0 bases, with 16 bases lying between them. Germline values: CDR1 LNHDA, CDR2 SQIVND (reference sequence). The CDR3 coding sequence is TGTGCCAGTAGTATCGGAATCGACAGGCCCAGCACAGATACGCAGTATTTT. It codes for CASSIGIDRPSTDTQYF.

The rearrangement uses TRBV11-3 and TRBJ1-6; D gene ambiguous. The V gene lost 0 bases and the J gene lost 10 bases, with 16 bases spanning the gap. CDR3 length: 16 amino acids. In germline, CDR1 is SGHNT, CDR2 YENEEA. Written as DNA, the CDR3 is TGTGCCAGCAGCTTAGATCCCCCGGGTTTGGAATCACCCCTCCACTTT. Translating gives CASSLDPPGLESPLHF.

This chain joins TRBV7-9 and TRBJ2-2, with a tentative D call TRBD1 (6 bases). This CDR3 is 16 amino acids long. Germline CDR1 is SEHNR and CDR2 is FQNEAQ (reference sequence). The V gene lost 8 bases and the J gene lost 7 bases, with 23 bases spanning the gap. CDR3 sequence: CASDSPGHPKGGELFF. The CDR3 DNA follows: TGTGCCAGCGACTCTCCGGGACACCCAAAGGGCGGGGAGCTGTTTTTT.

Worth noting for this clone: In the same sample, other DNA sequences code for this CDR3. The rearrangement joins TRBV2 to TRBJ2-5; 7 bases map to TRBD1. V shed 5 bases and J 0 bases; nucleotides not matched to a gene: 3. CDR1 and CDR2 from the germline V gene are SNHLY and FYNNEI. This CDR3 has 14 residues. In DNA, the CDR3 is TGTGCCAGCAGTAGGGGACAGTACCAAGAGACCCAGTACTTC. Protein product: CASSRGQYQETQYF.

This clone has only a few counts. The J gene is TRBJ1-1, the V gene TRBV7-9; possible D gene TRBD1, 5 bases. This CDR3 has 16 amino acids. Between the trimmed V and J ends, which lost 6 bases and 5 bases, there was a span of 22 bases. Looked up from germline, CDR1 is SEHNR and CDR2 is FQNEAQ (reference sequence). In DNA, the CDR3 is TGTGCCAGCAGTCCCCAACCTCGACTGGAGGGGACTGAAGCTTTCTTT. It translates to CASSPQPRLEGTEAFF.

This chain connects TRBV19 to TRBJ2-3, with 12 nucleotides matching TRBD2. Unmatched junction bases numbered 6, after V lost 5 bases and J lost 0 bases. The CDR3 runs to 17 residues. Looked up from germline, CDR1 is LNHDA and CDR2 is SQIVND (reference sequence). The CDR3 here is CASSESSGGASTDTQYF. CDR3 in DNA: TGTGCCAGTAGTGAGTCTAGCGGGGGGGCTAGCACAGATACGCAGTATTTT.

This chain joins TRBV18 and TRBJ2-7; perhaps TRBD2 as D (5 bases). The CDR3 contains 15 residues. With 2 bases removed from V and 0 bases from J, the gap between germline ends came to 11 bases. Germline V gives CDR1 KGHSH, CDR2 LQKENI. CDR3 DNA sequence: TGTGCCAGCTCACCAGGAGCGGATCGCTCCTACGAGCAGTACTTC. Its translation: CASSPGADRSYEQYF.

The chain employs TRBV19 and TRBJ2-5, with D possibly matching TRBD2 (5 bases). The CDR3 covers 13 residues. Germline values: CDR1 LNHDA, CDR2 SQIVND (reference sequence). With 7 bases removed from V and 5 bases from J, the gap between germline ends came to 14 bases. The CDR3 DNA is TGTGCCAGTAAGCCGAGGGAAGTGGAGACCCAGTACTTC. Protein: CASKPREVETQYF.

Points on this clone: Other nucleotide sequences in the sample specify the same CDR3. The chain carries TRBV29-1 and TRBJ2-5; D is perhaps TRBD1 (5 bases). Trimming took off 3 bases at V and 2 bases at J, with 16 bases between the two ends. CDR3 length: 15 amino acids. Per germline, CDR1 SQVTM and CDR2 ANQGSEA. CDR3 nucleotide sequence: TGCAGCGTTGAGCTCCTGGACACACTACAAGAGACCCAGTACTTC. This encodes CSVELLDTLQETQYF.

The V call is TRBV7-9, the J call TRBJ1-2; 8 bases fit TRBD1. The trim removed 4 bases at V and 4 bases at J, leaving 11 bases unmatched. In germline, CDR1 is SEHNR, CDR2 FQNEAQ (reference sequence). The CDR3 contains 16 residues. The DNA of the CDR3 is TGTGCCAGCAGCTCACGACAGGGGCCCGGGGCCTATGGCTACACCTTC. This translates into CASSSRQGPGAYGYTF.

The chain recombines TRBV11-1 with TRBJ1-2, with 7 bases identical to TRBD1. CDR1 and CDR2 from the germline V gene are SGHAT and FQDESV (reference sequence). Trimming removed 5 bases from V and 4 bases from J; junction bases left unmatched: 7. The CDR3 extends over 14 amino acids. CDR3 nucleotide sequence: TGTGCCAGCAGCGGCCGGGACAGTCTCTATGGCTACACCTTC. Translating it yields CASSGRDSLYGYTF.

V usage is TRBV14 and J usage is TRBJ2-5; 7 bases agree with TRBD2. The CDR3 runs to 16 residues. Germline V gives CDR1 SGHDN, CDR2 FVKESK. The trim removed 0 bases at V and 5 bases at J, leaving 9 bases unmatched. DNA for the CDR3: TGTGCCAGCAGCCAAGAGTTCCTGACAGCGGGGGAGACCCAGTACTTC. It specifies CASSQEFLTAGETQYF. Combining the CDR3 with reference TRBV14 and TRBJ2-5 gives the whole variable domain EAGVTQFPSHSVIEKGQTVTLRCDPISGHDNLYWYRRVMGKEIKFLLHFVKESKQDESGMPNNRFLAERTGGTYSTLKVQPAELEDSGVYFCASSQEFLTAGETQYFGPGTRLLVL.